In this sample, the clone carrying this T cell receptor (beta chain) turned up a few times. Its antigen is undetermined. This sample's treatment: 15 Gy SBRT to primary tumor, nephrectomy 4 weeks later. CDR3 size: 14 residues. The V segment lost 4 bases and the J segment 1 base; nucleotides outside the gene matches: 5. CDR1 is SGHNT, CDR2 YYREEE, per germline (reference sequence). This sample was included in a study of radiation and T cells in renal cell carcinoma. TCRdb's table, derived via immunoSEQ multiplex PCR, lists solely in-frame clones and lacks some. The table includes around 13,000 clones, 30% to 35% detected once. Study-wide results and limits: Without pretreatment biopsies, baseline tumor clonotype presence was undetermined. In nephrectomy-only tumors, top 100 clonotypes averaged roughly 40%, versus around 54% irradiated.

This TCR derives from a man in his fifties or sixties with renal cell carcinoma. J is TRBJ2-7 and V is TRBV5-4; 7 positions match TRBD1. This specimen consisted of tumor tissue, obtained from a patient whose treatment included radiotherapy and nephrectomy. CDR3 residues: CASSRDRSSYEQYF. CDR3 sequence (DNA): TGTGCCAGCAGCCGGGACAGAAGTTCCTACGAGCAGTACTTC.